This T cell receptor beta chain appears in the sequencing data of a study of blood T cells in healthy people across ages. Germline lookup yields CDR1 DFQATT and CDR2 SNEGSKA (reference sequence). CDR3 length: 15 amino acids. V lost 6 bases and J lost 2, with 17 bases in between. Primers used in a second PCR of about 7 to 12 cycles were a sample-barcoded 5' primer and a J-beta primer mix. TCRdb reprocessed the 5' RACE reads via MiXCR and lists one record per CDR3 protein. The sample includes 1,800,000 or so distinct CDR3 sequences, around 40% of them seen just once. This clonotype originated in a human donor in good health. The chain uses TRBV20-1 and TRBJ2-1, with D possibly being TRBD1 (6 bases). Material: blood. The CDR3 sequence: CSAIPGESAYNEQFF. The CDR3 DNA reads TGCAGTGCCATCCCAGGGGAGTCAGCCTACAATGAGCAGTTCTTC.